These T cell receptor beta chains were read from a single sample in a study of shared clonotypes between healthy human individuals. Data came from immunoSEQ multiplex PCR; TCRdb stores just in-frame clones and leaves some out. The data contain approximately 1.9 million clones, 85% to 95% of them singletons. Sequencing was carried out using naive CD8+ T cells from PBMCs. The source of these receptors is a man younger than 35 in good health. Some clones in this sample may be carry-over from other donors' samples. Both conserved end residues are part of each CDR3. A D gene is named only where the DNA matches it firmly. Where a row states a size, it is once, few, many or the class of an expanded clone; other rows omit it.

size,D,V,J,DNA,CDR3
once,.,TRBV27,TRBJ2-7,TGTGCCAGCAGTTTATCGAGCCCGGGGGAGCAGTACTTC,CASSLSSPGEQYF
.,.,TRBV10-1,TRBJ2-2,TGCGCCAGCAGGTCCGGGACTTTCGCGAACACCGGGGAGCTGTTTTTT,CASRSGTFANTGELFF
once,TRBD1,TRBV11-2,TRBJ1-1,TGTGCCAGCAGCTCCACCAATTACAGGGGTGAAGCTTTCTTT,CASSSTNYRGEAFF
.,.,TRBV9,TRBJ1-1,TGTGCCAGCAGCGTAGGTGGGAATTGGGCTGAAGCTTTCTTT,CASSVGGNWAEAFF
.,.,TRBV5-8,TRBJ1-3,TGTGCCAGCAGCACATTATATTTT,CASSTLYF
few,.,TRBV4-1,TRBJ1-1,TGCGCCAGCAGCCAAGTTGGGCAGAACACTGAAGCTTTCTTT,CASSQVGQNTEAFF
.,TRBD2,TRBV28,TRBJ2-7,TGTGCCAGCACCCAGGCGGGACTAGCAAAAGACTACGAGCAGTACTTC,CASTQAGLAKDYEQYF
.,.,TRBV5-6,TRBJ1-3,TGTGCCAGCAGCTTCTTCTCGGGGTTTGGAAACACCATATATTTT,CASSFFSGFGNTIYF
.,TRBD2,TRBV14,TRBJ2-7,TGTGCCAGCAGCCTATCCGGGACTAGCGGGAGGGCCTACGAGCAGTACTTC,CASSLSGTSGRAYEQYF
.,.,TRBV27,TRBJ2-3,TGTGCCAGCAGTTTTGGACTAGATACGCAGTATTTT,CASSFGLDTQYF
.,.,TRBV4-3,TRBJ2-3,TGCGCCAGCAGCCAAGATCTAGCGCTTACAGATACGCAGTATTTT,CASSQDLALTDTQYF